The rows below give T cell receptor beta chains drawn from one sample of a study of T cell responses to AZD1222 COVID-19 vaccine. Assay: immunoSEQ multiplex PCR; the TCRdb copy retains only in-frame clones and omits some. The sample includes 170,000 or so clones, roughly nine tenths of them seen just once. The source was peripheral blood, collected on day 0 of AZD1222 vaccination. These receptors were collected from an adult in good health. Both conserved end residues are part of each CDR3. Fields, in order: V gene, D gene, J gene, clone size, CDR3 protein, CDR3 DNA. A D gene is named only where the DNA matches it firmly. Some rows mark clone size as missing; the rest say once, few, many or name a class of expanded clone.

TRBV3-1/TRBV3-2	.	TRBJ1-2	.	CASSQQYLYGYTF	TGTGCCAGCAGCCAACAGTACCTCTATGGCTACACCTTC
TRBV6-5	TRBD1	TRBJ1-1	once	CASSYRDRGTEAFF	TGTGCCAGCAGTTACCGGGACAGGGGAACTGAAGCTTTCTTT
TRBV5-1	TRBD2	TRBJ2-3	.	CASRGLAGGPTDTQYF	TGCGCCAGCAGGGGACTAGCGGGGGGCCCGACAGATACGCAGTATTTT
TRBV28	.	TRBJ1-1	.	CASSSPRTWDF	TGTGCCAGCAGTTCCCCCAGGACGTGGGACTTT
TRBV18	.	TRBJ2-5	.	CASSPPYQGETQYF	TGTGCCAGCTCACCACCGTACCAGGGGGAGACCCAGTACTTC
TRBV29-1	TRBD2	TRBJ2-3	.	CSVVPAGGPTDTQYF	TGCAGCGTTGTGCCAGCGGGGGGGCCCACAGATACGCAGTATTTT
TRBV6-6	.	TRBJ1-2	once	CASTLMGAGGYTF	TGTGCCAGCACCTTAATGGGTGCCGGAGGCTACACCTTC
TRBV4-1	TRBD1	TRBJ1-3	.	CASSLPDRDPGNTIYF	TGCGCCAGCAGCCTCCCGGACAGGGATCCTGGAAACACCATATATTTT
TRBV5-4	.	TRBJ2-7	few	CASSFGGGAPQSYEQYF	TGTGCCAGCAGCTTCGGAGGGGGCGCGCCCCAATCCTACGAGCAGTACTTC
TRBV10-3	TRBD1	TRBJ1-2	.	CAIRTSGQGSNYGYTF	TGTGCCATCAGAACTTCAGGACAGGGGTCGAACTATGGCTACACCTTC
TRBV2	.	TRBJ1-4	.	CASSEQGLTKKLFF	TGTGCCAGCAGTGAACAGGGACTAACCAAAAAACTGTTTTTT
TRBV28	.	TRBJ1-6	.	CASSFPRVRGPLHF	TGTGCCAGCAGTTTCCCCCGGGTTCGGGGACCCCTCCACTTT
TRBV5-6	.	TRBJ1-1	.	CASSPTLGGPTEAFF	TGTGCCAGCAGCCCGACTTTGGGGGGGCCCACTGAAGCTTTCTTT
TRBV18	.	TRBJ1-4	.	CASSSRGLNEKLFF	TGTGCCAGCTCCAGCCGGGGCTTGAACGAAAAACTGTTTTTT
TRBV3-1/TRBV3-2	.	TRBJ1-1	.	CASSQESLKAFF	TGTGCCAGCAGCCAAGAATCCCTCAAGGCTTTCTTT
TRBV6-6	TRBD1	TRBJ1-2	.	CASSLIGQGSYGYTF	TGTGCCAGCAGCTTGATTGGACAGGGTTCGTATGGCTACACCTTC
TRBV11-3	.	TRBJ2-7	.	CASSLTAYEQYF	TGTGCCAGCAGCTTAACGGCCTACGAGCAGTACTTC
TRBV11-2	TRBD1	TRBJ1-2	once	CASSLERRTGPNYGYTF	TGTGCCAGCAGCTTAGAAAGGAGGACAGGCCCTAACTATGGCTACACCTTC
TRBV10-3	TRBD2	TRBJ2-7	.	CAIRPSGGGNYEQYF	TGTGCCATCAGGCCCAGTGGGGGGGGAAACTACGAGCAGTACTTC
TRBV6-2/TRBV6-3	TRBD2	TRBJ2-7	.	CASSFSGGRSYEQYF	TGTGCCAGCAGTTTTAGCGGGGGGCGGTCCTACGAGCAGTACTTC
TRBV28	.	TRBJ1-5	.	CASSPGIRGPDQPQHF	TGTGCCAGCAGCCCCGGGATCCGGGGGCCCGATCAGCCCCAGCATTTT
TRBV24-1	.	TRBJ2-6	.	CAISLQGGTGGANVLTF	TGTGCCATCTCATTACAGGGCGGGACTGGAGGGGCCAACGTCCTGACTTTC
TRBV7-9	TRBD2	TRBJ2-1	.	CASSWGGNEQFF	TGTGCCAGCAGCTGGGGGGGGAATGAGCAGTTCTTC
TRBV28	.	TRBJ1-2	once	CASRETAGYGYTF	TGTGCCAGCAGGGAGACAGCCGGGTATGGCTACACCTTC
TRBV6-5	TRBD2	TRBJ2-7	once	CASSYGASGSYEQYF	TGTGCCAGCAGTTACGGGGCTAGCGGGTCCTACGAGCAGTACTTC
TRBV19	TRBD2	TRBJ2-3	.	CATKPGLAGGQVGTDTQYF	TGTGCCACCAAACCGGGACTAGCGGGGGGTCAAGTGGGCACAGATACGCAGTATTTT
TRBV7-9	.	TRBJ1-3	.	CASSSPTVVGNTIYF	TGTGCCAGCAGCTCCCCGACAGTCGTTGGAAACACCATATATTTT
TRBV7-2	TRBD1	TRBJ2-2	.	CASSLWTGTGELFF	TGTGCCAGCAGCTTATGGACAGGGACCGGGGAGCTGTTTTTT
TRBV9	TRBD2	TRBJ2-2	.	CASSVGGRAGELFF	TGTGCCAGCAGCGTAGGTGGGAGGGCCGGGGAGCTGTTTTTT
TRBV18	.	TRBJ1-1	.	CASSSIQTGGKAFF	TGTGCCAGCTCATCGATCCAGACAGGAGGAAAAGCTTTCTTT
TRBV7-2	.	TRBJ2-7	.	CASSLNMDSYEQYF	TGTGCCAGCAGCTTAAACATGGACAGTTACGAGCAGTACTTC
TRBV29-1	.	TRBJ1-1	.	CSVQGTRRTEAFF	TGCAGCGTTCAGGGGACCCGGAGGACTGAAGCTTTCTTT
TRBV18	.	TRBJ2-4	.	CASSPPTGSIIQYF	TGTGCCAGCTCACCACCGACAGGTTCGATAATTCAGTACTTC
TRBV28	.	TRBJ1-1	.	CASNRPGKSLAEAFF	TGTGCCAGCAACAGGCCCGGTAAGAGTCTAGCTGAAGCTTTCTTT
TRBV3-1/TRBV3-2	.	TRBJ2-3	.	CASSLEDTQYF	TGTGCCAGCAGCCTCGAAGATACGCAGTATTTT
TRBV6-2/TRBV6-3	.	TRBJ1-1	.	CASSYLDRNTEAFF	TGTGCCAGCAGTTACTTAGACCGGAACACTGAAGCTTTCTTT
TRBV4-1	.	TRBJ1-1	.	CASSRGRAGGTEAFF	TGCGCCAGCAGCCGAGGCAGGGCAGGAGGAACTGAAGCTTTCTTT
TRBV28	TRBD1	TRBJ1-1	.	CASSLTGGVTEAFF	TGTGCCAGCAGTTTAACAGGGGGCGTCACTGAAGCTTTCTTT
TRBV5-1	.	TRBJ2-3	.	CASSLSADFRQASTDTQYF	TGCGCCAGCAGCTTGTCCGCCGACTTCCGCCAAGCTAGCACAGATACGCAGTATTTT
TRBV28	TRBD1	TRBJ1-5	.	CASSPTGTGAGNQPQHF	TGTGCCAGCAGTCCCACCGGGACAGGGGCCGGCAATCAGCCCCAGCATTTT
TRBV27	.	TRBJ1-5	.	CASSLMGASQPQHF	TGTGCCAGCAGTTTAATGGGGGCTAGTCAGCCCCAGCATTTT
TRBV7-8	.	TRBJ2-7	once	CASSLAVGLATYEQYF	TGTGCCAGCAGCTTAGCCGTCGGCCTAGCGACCTACGAGCAGTACTTC
TRBV5-1	.	TRBJ2-3	.	CASSFLDSTDTQYF	TGCGCCAGCAGCTTTCTGGACTCAACAGATACGCAGTATTTT
TRBV18	TRBD1	TRBJ1-1	.	CASSPPTGGAQNTEAFF	TGTGCCAGCTCACCGCCTACAGGGGGCGCCCAGAACACTGAAGCTTTCTTT
TRBV11-2	TRBD1	TRBJ1-3	.	CASSLRQGRNTIYF	TGTGCCAGCAGCCTCAGACAGGGAAGAAACACCATATATTTT
TRBV6-4	.	TRBJ1-6	.	CASSREGGAHPNSPLHF	TGTGCCAGCAGTCGCGAGGGGGGGGCTCACCCTAATTCACCCCTCCACTTT
TRBV28	.	TRBJ2-1	.	CASRSNANEQFF	TGTGCCAGCAGATCAAACGCTAATGAGCAGTTCTTC